This entry lists 11 T cell receptor beta chains sequenced from one sample in a study of T-cell memory formation after mild COVID-19. One entry per CDR3 protein, called by TCRdb with MiXCR from the 5' RACE reads. The top ten hold about 40% of the sample, which has 100,000 or so distinct CDR3 sequences, around 10% seen once. Sample: PBMCs or a T cell subset sorted from them (not recorded which). The receptors were sampled from a man aged 18 to 29 who had mild COVID-19 (a few samples of this study predate the infection). Cell type and time point are not known.

This clonotype occurred a few times. The chain recombines TRBV7-6 with TRBJ1-1; perhaps TRBD1 as D (5 bases). Germline loops: CDR1 SGHVS, CDR2 FNYEAQ. Trimming left V 4 bases short and J 3 bases short, with 9 bases between. The CDR3 runs to 13 residues. The CDR3: CASSWGRDTEAFF. The CDR3 bases are TGTGCCAGCAGCTGGGGCAGGGACACTGAAGCTTTCTTT. Based on the CDR3 plus reference TRBV7-6 and TRBJ1-1, the full variable domain is GAGVSQSPRYKVTKRGQDVALRCDPISGHVSLYWYRQALGQGPEFLTYFNYEAQQDKSGLPNDRFSAERPEGSISTLTIQRTEQRDSAMYRCASSWGRDTEAFFGQGTRLTVV.

In this sample, this clonotype turned up a few times. The V call is TRBV9, the J call TRBJ1-6; 7 bases map to TRBD1. CDR1 and CDR2 (germline): SGDLS, YYNGEE. CDR3 size: 14 residues. V lost 4 bases, J lost 6 bases, and 4 bases stayed unmatched. The chain's CDR3 is CASSPRQGNSPLHF. The CDR3 DNA sequence: TGTGCCAGCAGCCCTCGACAGGGTAATTCACCCCTCCACTTT.

This rearrangement joins TRBV5-4 to TRBJ2-3, with D perhaps matching TRBD2 (5 bases). CDR1 and CDR2 (germline): SGHNT, YYREEE (reference sequence). The V and J ends lost 4 bases and 5 bases respectively, with 11 bases between them. This CDR3 contains 13 residues. The CDR3 sequence: CASSTGVGDTQYF. The CDR3 bases are TGTGCCAGCAGCACCGGGGTAGGAGATACGCAGTATTTT. The entire variable domain, with the rest obtained from reference TRBV5-4 and TRBJ2-3, is as follows: ETGVTQSPTHLIKTRGQQVTLRCSSQSGHNTVSWYQQALGQGPQFIFQYYREEENGRGNFPPRFSGLQFPNYSSELNVNALELDDSALYLCASSTGVGDTQYFGPGTRLTVL.

The rearrangement joins TRBV5-6 to TRBJ2-1; D not certain. The CDR3 covers 13 residues. In germline, CDR1 is SGHDT, CDR2 YYEEEE. Trimming cost V 2 bases and J 5 bases, with 8 bases left between them. CDR3: CASSFRQHNEQFF. CDR3 nucleotide sequence: TGTGCCAGCAGCTTCAGGCAACACAATGAGCAGTTCTTC.

This clonotype showed up just a few times. The V and J genes are TRBV27 and TRBJ2-1; D remains unclear. Germline CDR1 and CDR2: MNHEY and SMNVEV (reference sequence). Trimming removed 5 bases at V and 4 bases at J, with 3 bases between. CDR3 length: 11 residues. For the CDR3, the DNA is TGTGCCAGCAGTGAATACAATGAGCAGTTCTTC. It translates to CASSEYNEQFF.

The chain links TRBV5-1 to TRBJ2-7, with 8 bases fitting TRBD1. Losses at the gene ends were 4 bases for V and 4 bases for J; bases not matched to a gene: 13. The length of the CDR3 is 16 residues. In germline, CDR1 is SGHRS, CDR2 YFSETQ. CDR3 sequence reads: CASSPDSPGGAYEQYV. CDR3 nucleotide sequence: TGCGCCAGCAGCCCGGACAGCCCAGGGGGCGCATACGAGCAGTACGTC.

A few counts support this clonotype. V gene TRBV20-1 combines with J gene TRBJ2-1; D is uncertain. The CDR3 is 11 amino acids. From germline, CDR1 is DFQATT and CDR2 SNEGSKA (reference sequence). Trimming removed 5 bases from V and 12 bases from J, with 14 bases in between. Here the CDR3 reads CSAPSPRRQFF. The CDR3, as DNA: TGCAGTGCTCCTTCACCCAGGCGGCAGTTCTTC.

The chain carries TRBV7-2 and TRBJ2-3, with D perhaps TRBD2 (7 bases). The CDR3 totals 15 residues. The V end was cut by 4 bases, the J end by 5 bases, with 16 bases between. Per germline, CDR1 SGHTA and CDR2 FQGNSA. This CDR3 is CASSSTGGRLDTQYF. For the CDR3, the DNA is TGTGCCAGCAGCTCCACGGGGGGCCGTTTAGATACGCAGTATTTT.

This clonotype appeared a few times. The chain uses TRBV7-9 and TRBJ1-6; no clear D gene. Trimming took off 2 bases at V and 13 bases at J, with 12 bases between the two ends. This CDR3 spans 13 amino acids. Germline CDR1 SEHNR, CDR2 FQNEAQ (reference sequence). CDR3 in DNA: TGTGCCAGCAGCTTACTTGGGGTCTCGCCCCTCCACTTT. Translating gives CASSLLGVSPLHF.

V and J are TRBV27 and TRBJ1-4, with TRBD1 matching 8 bases. Germline-derived CDR1 and CDR2 are MNHEY and SMNVEV (reference sequence). The trim removed 5 bases at V and 6 bases at J, leaving 5 bases unmatched. The CDR3 sequence is 14 residues long. In DNA, the CDR3 is TGTGCCAGCAGTCTCCAGGGGGCTTATGAAAAACTGTTTTTT. Amino acid sequence: CASSLQGAYEKLFF.

The chain carries TRBV7-2 and TRBJ2-5; no clear D gene. Germline lookup yields CDR1 SGHTA and CDR2 FQGNSA. The length of the CDR3 is 10 residues. Trimming pared 10 bases from V and 2 bases from J, leaving 5 bases between. CDR3 sequence reads: CATAQETQYF. The CDR3 region has the DNA TGTGCCACTGCACAAGAGACCCAGTACTTC.